The 11 T cell receptor beta chains reported below all come from one sample, sequenced in a study of CXCR3-negative and CXCR3-positive naive CD8 T cells. These receptors lack a known antigen. cDNA libraries for TRB were generated by 5' RACE incorporating UMI labels. Reanalyzing the 5' RACE reads, TCRdb keeps one entry per CDR3 protein, without DNA. The listing records roughly 130,000 distinct CDR3 sequences. The study's findings and limits: Compared with CXCR3-negative naive cells, CXCR3-positive naive cells showed more hydrophobic TRB CDR3s.

The sample taken for sequencing was naive CXCR3+ CD8+ T cells from blood. The subset denotes: CD45RO-CCR7+CD27+CD95- naive CD8+ T cells expressing CXCR3 (TNR3+). Receptors originate from a human donor in good health. Some clones in this sample may be carry-over from other donors' samples.

The chain recombines TRBV29-1 with TRBJ1-1; as DNA is missing, the TRBD1 call by TCRdb cannot be tested. Germline CDR1 and CDR2: SQVTM and ANQGSEA. The CDR3 runs to 16 residues. This chain's CDR3 is CSVDGATGASSAEAFF. The full variable domain, its missing parts supplied by reference TRBV29-1 and TRBJ1-1, is SAVISQKPSRDICQRGTSLTIQCQVDSQVTMMFWYRQQPGQSLTLIATANQGSEATYESGFVIDKFPISRPNLTFSTLTVSNMSPEDSSIYLCSVDGATGASSAEAFFGQGTRLTVV.

This chain uses TRBV7-9 with TRBJ2-7; TCRdb selects TRBD1, and the lack of DNA leaves this call unchecked. Germline V lookup: CDR1 SEHNR, CDR2 FQNEAQ (reference sequence). This CDR3 is 16 amino acids long. CDR3 in amino acids: CASSSPGDRGGYEQYF.

The rearrangement uses TRBV7-9 and TRBJ2-7. Germline CDR1 reads SEHNR; CDR2 reads FQNEAQ (reference sequence). The length of the CDR3 is 14 residues. The CDR3 sequence is CASSLTVRPYEQYF.

The chain is built from TRBV6-5 and TRBJ2-2; there is no DNA to check the TCRdb D call of TRBD2. Germline CDR1 is MNHEY and CDR2 is SVGAGI. This CDR3 region has 13 residues. This CDR3 reads CASTLTSGGELFF.

V is TRBV10-2 and J is TRBJ2-1; TCRdb indicates TRBD2, and absent DNA this call remains unverified. The CDR3 is made up of 15 amino acids. Germline CDR1 and CDR2: WSHSY and SAAADI. The CDR3 loop is CASSEGPGSYNEQFF.

This sequence joins TRBV4-3 and TRBJ2-1; the D gene TCRdb calls, TRBD2, cannot be checked with no DNA. The CDR3 loop spans 15 amino acids. Germline V gene lookup returns CDR1 LGHNA and CDR2 YSLEER. The CDR3 sequence: CASSHEAGGYNEQFF.

The V gene is TRBV3-1, the J gene TRBJ2-5; as DNA is missing, the TRBD2 call by TCRdb cannot be tested. This CDR3 comprises 16 residues. CDR1 is LGHDT, CDR2 YNNKEL, per germline (reference sequence). CDR3 sequence: CASSHPMEGPQETQYF.

The J gene is TRBJ2-1, the V gene TRBV20-1; TCRdb's D gene call, TRBD2, goes unchecked for lack of DNA. Germline V CDR1 and CDR2: DFQATT, SNEGSKA (reference sequence). The CDR3 has 15 amino acids. The CDR3 sequence is CSARYLAGGPPEQFF.

This rearrangement joins TRBV5-1 to TRBJ2-1; the D call of TRBD2 rests on TCRdb alone, since no DNA is present to check it. Germline values: CDR1 SGHRS, CDR2 YFSETQ. This CDR3 has 17 amino acids. The CDR3 sequence: CASSLARRGRAGNEQFF.

This sequence joins TRBV29-1 and TRBJ2-7; the D gene TCRdb calls, TRBD1, cannot be checked with no DNA. In germline, CDR1 is SQVTM, CDR2 ANQGSEA. The CDR3 consists of 13 residues. CDR3 loop: CSVLEGDSYEQYF.

CDR3 residues: CASSVGGAGELFF. The rearrangement uses TRBV9 and TRBJ2-2; there is no DNA to check the TCRdb D call of TRBD2. The CDR3 sequence is 13 residues long. CDR1 is SGDLS and CDR2 is YYNGEE in the germline V gene. The whole variable domain, remainder taken from reference TRBV9 and TRBJ2-2, is DSGVTQTPKHLITATGQRVTLRCSPRSGDLSVYWYQQSLDQGLQFLIQYYNGEERAKGNILERFSAQQFPDLHSELNLSSLELGDSALYFCASSVGGAGELFFGEGSRLTVL.